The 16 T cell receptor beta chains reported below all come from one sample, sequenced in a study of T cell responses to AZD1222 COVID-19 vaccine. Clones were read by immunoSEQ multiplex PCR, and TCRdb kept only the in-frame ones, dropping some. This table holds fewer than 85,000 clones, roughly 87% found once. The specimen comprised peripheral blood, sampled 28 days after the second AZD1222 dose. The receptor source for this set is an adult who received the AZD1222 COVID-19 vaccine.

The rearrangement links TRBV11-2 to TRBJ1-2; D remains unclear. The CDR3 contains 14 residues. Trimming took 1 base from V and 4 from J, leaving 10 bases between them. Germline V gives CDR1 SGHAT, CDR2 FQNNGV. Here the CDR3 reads CASSLVAGPYGYTF. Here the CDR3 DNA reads TGTGCCAGCAGCTTAGTTGCAGGACCCTATGGCTACACCTTC.

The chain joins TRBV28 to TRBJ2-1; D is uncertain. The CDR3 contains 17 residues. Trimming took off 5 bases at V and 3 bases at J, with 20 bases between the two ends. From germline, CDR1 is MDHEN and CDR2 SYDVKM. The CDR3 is CASSPRRLEVLYNEQFF. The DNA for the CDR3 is TGTGCCAGCAGTCCCCGACGGTTAGAGGTCCTCTACAATGAGCAGTTCTTC.

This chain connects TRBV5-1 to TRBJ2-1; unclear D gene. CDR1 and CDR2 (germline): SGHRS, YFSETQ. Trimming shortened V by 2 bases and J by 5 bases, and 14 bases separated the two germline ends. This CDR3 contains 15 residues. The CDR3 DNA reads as TGCGCCAGCAGCTTCACCTCCCGAAAGGACAATGAGCAGTTCTTC. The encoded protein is CASSFTSRKDNEQFF.

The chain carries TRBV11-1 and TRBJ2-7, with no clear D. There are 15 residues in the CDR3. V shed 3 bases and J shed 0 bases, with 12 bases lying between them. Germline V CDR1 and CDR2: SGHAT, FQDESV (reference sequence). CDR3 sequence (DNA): TGTGCCAGCAGCTTGCTGGGGATATACTCCTACGAGCAGTACTTC. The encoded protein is CASSLLGIYSYEQYF.

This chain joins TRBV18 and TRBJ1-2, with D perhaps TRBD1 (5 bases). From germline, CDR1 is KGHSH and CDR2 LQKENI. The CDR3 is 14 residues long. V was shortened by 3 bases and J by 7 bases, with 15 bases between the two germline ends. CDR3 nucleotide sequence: TGTGCCAGCTCACCGTACGCTCAGGGTGGTGGCTACACCTTC. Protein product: CASSPYAQGGGYTF.

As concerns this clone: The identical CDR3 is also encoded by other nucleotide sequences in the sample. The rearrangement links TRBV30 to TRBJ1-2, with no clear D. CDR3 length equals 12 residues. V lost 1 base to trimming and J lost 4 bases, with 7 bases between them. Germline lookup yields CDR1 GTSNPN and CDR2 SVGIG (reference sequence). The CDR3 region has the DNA TGTGCCTGGAGTGGGGGAAGCTATGGCTACACCTTC. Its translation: CAWSGGSYGYTF. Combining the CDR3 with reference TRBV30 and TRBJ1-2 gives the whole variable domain SQTIHQWPATLVQPVGSPLSLECTVEGTSNPNLYWYRQAAGRGLQLLFYSVGIGQISSEVPQNLSASRPQDRQFILSSKKLLLSDSGFYLCAWSGGSYGYTFGSGTRLTVV.

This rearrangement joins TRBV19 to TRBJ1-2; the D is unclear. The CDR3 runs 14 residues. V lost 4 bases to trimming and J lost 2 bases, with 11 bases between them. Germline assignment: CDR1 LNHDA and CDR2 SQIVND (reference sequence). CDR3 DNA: TGTGCCAGTAGTACCGTCGCTTCCAACTATGGCTACACCTTC. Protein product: CASSTVASNYGYTF.

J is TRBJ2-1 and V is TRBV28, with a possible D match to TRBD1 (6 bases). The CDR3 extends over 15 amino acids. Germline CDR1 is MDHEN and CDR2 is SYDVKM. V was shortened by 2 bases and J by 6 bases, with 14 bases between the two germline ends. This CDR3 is CASSLGGGAPNEQFF. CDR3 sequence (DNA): TGTGCCAGCAGTTTAGGGGGCGGCGCCCCCAATGAGCAGTTCTTC.

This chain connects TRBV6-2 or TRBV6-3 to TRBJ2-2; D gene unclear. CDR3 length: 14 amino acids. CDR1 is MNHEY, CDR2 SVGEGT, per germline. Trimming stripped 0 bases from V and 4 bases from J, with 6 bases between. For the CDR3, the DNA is TGTGCCAGCAGTTACTCGGGCTTCACCGGGGAGCTGTTTTTT. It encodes CASSYSGFTGELFF.

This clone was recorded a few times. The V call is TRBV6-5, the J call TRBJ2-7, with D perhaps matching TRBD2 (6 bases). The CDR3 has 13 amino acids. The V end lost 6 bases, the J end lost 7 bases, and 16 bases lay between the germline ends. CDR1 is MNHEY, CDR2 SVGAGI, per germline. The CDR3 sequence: CASSPRRGWEQYF. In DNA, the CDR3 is TGTGCCAGCAGCCCCAGGCGGGGTTGGGAGCAGTACTTC.

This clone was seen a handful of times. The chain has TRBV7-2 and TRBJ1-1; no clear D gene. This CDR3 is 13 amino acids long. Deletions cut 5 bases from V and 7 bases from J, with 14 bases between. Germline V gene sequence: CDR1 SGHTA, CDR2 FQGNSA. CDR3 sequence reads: CASSASMAREAFF. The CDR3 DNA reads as TGTGCCAGCAGCGCCTCTATGGCTCGTGAAGCTTTCTTT.

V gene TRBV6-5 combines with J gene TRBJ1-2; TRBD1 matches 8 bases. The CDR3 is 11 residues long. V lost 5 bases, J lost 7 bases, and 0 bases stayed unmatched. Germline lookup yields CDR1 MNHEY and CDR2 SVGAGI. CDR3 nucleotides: TGTGCCAGCAGTACAGGGGGTGGCTACACCTTC. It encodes CASSTGGGYTF.

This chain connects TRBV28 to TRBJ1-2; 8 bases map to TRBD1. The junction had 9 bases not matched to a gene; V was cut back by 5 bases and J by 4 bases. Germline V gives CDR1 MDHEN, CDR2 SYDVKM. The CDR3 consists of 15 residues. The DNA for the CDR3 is TGTGCCAGCAGTCTCAACAGGGGGGCGGTCTATGGCTACACCTTC. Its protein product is CASSLNRGAVYGYTF.

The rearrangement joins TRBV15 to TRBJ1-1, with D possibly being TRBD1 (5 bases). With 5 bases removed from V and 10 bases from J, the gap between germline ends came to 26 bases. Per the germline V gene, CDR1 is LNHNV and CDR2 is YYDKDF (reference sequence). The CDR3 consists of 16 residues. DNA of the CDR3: TGTGCCACCAGCTCACGGGACGGTCAGCAGGGCGGGGGAGCTTTCTTT. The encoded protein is CATSSRDGQQGGGAFF. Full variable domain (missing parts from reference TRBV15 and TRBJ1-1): DAMVIQNPRYQVTQFGKPVTLSCSQTLNHNVMYWYQQKSSQAPKLLFHYYDKDFNNEADTPDNFQSRRPNTSFCFLDIRSPGLGDTAMYLCATSSRDGQQGGGAFFGQGTRLTVV.

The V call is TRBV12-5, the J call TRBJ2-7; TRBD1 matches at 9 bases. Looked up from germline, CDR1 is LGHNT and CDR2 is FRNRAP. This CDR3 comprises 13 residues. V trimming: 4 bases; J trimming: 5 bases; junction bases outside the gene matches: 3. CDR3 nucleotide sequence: TGTGCTAGTGGTTGGCGGACAGGGGACGAGCAGTACTTC. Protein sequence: CASGWRTGDEQYF.

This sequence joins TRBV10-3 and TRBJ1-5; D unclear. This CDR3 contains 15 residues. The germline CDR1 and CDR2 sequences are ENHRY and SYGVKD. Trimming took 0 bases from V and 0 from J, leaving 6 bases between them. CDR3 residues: CAISESSYSNQPQHF. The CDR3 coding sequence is TGTGCCATCAGTGAGTCGTCCTATAGCAATCAGCCCCAGCATTTT.